The text below deals with one T cell receptor (beta chain). Its specificity is not known. The data belong to a study of T cell responses to AZD1222 COVID-19 vaccine. The study's findings and limits: Only a handful of people who got AZD1222 tested seropositive at baseline. Spike-specific TCR breadth and depth rose after two AZD1222 doses. It should be noted that donors were predominantly white British and more often female, and clonal diversity was possibly underestimated.

Trimming stripped 5 bases from V and 0 bases from J, with 14 bases between. The CDR3 has 16 amino acids. Germline assignment: CDR1 SGHTA and CDR2 FQGNSA. Some clones are missing from TCRdb's copy, which holds only in-frame ones; the method was immunoSEQ multiplex PCR. The sample consists of around 150,000 clones, roughly nine tenths of them appearing once. Second-dose recipients at about 4 or about 12 weeks were treated as one pooled group. The sequences come from peripheral blood, collected 28 days after the second AZD1222 dose. The receptor was derived from an adult who received the AZD1222 COVID-19 vaccine. This rearrangement joins TRBV7-2 to TRBJ2-1, with D possibly being TRBD1 (5 bases). As DNA, the CDR3 is TGTGCCAGCAGCCTCAGGTGGGGCTCCTCCTACAATGAGCAGTTCTTC. This translates into CASSLRWGSSYNEQFF.